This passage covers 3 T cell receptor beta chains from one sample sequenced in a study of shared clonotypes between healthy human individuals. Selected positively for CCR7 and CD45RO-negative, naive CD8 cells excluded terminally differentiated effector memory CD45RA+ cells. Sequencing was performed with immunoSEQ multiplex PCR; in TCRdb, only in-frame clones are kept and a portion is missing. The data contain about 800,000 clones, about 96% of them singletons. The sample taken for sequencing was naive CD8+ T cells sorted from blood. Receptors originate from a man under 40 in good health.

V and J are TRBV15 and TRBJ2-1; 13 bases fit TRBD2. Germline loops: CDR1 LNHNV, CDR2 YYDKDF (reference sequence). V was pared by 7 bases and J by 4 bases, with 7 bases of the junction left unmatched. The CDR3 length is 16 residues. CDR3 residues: CATNRLAGGSYNEQFF. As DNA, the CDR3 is TGTGCCACCAACCGACTAGCGGGAGGTTCATACAATGAGCAGTTCTTC.

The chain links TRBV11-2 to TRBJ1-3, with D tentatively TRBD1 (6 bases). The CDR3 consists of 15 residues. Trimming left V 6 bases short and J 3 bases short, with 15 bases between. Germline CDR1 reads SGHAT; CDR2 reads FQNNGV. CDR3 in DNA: TGTGCCAGCAGTCCCCCAGGGGCTGGTGGAAACACCATATATTTT. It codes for CASSPPGAGGNTIYF.

In DNA form, the CDR3 reads TGTGCCAGCAGTTACTCTAACAGCGGGAAGGGCTACACCTTC. It codes for CASSYSNSGKGYTF. This rearrangement joins TRBV6-5 to TRBJ1-2, with unresolved D. This CDR3 comprises 14 residues. In germline, CDR1 is MNHEY, CDR2 SVGAGI. Trimming took off 0 bases at V and 8 bases at J, with 13 bases between the two ends.